A single sample is the source of the 24 T cell receptor beta chains below, sequenced in a study of low-dose radiotherapy and immunotherapy resistance in tumors. The time point was: after trial treatment. Treatment specified: LDRT plus nivolumab, ipilimumab, low-dose cyclophosphamide and aspirin (RACIN trial). TCR amplification involved around 22 PCR cycles with a constant-region primer and V-primer adapter. TCRdb independently ran MiXCR on the reads; one entry per CDR3 protein. The top ten clones hold 7.5% to 9.5% of a sample with over 50,000 distinct CDR3 sequences, 33% of them seen once. The starting material was PBMCs, obtained after low-dose radiotherapy plus immunotherapy. Receptors originate from a male donor with rectosigmoid adenocarcinoma.

This clonotype came up many times. V usage is TRBV19 and J usage is TRBJ1-6; TRBD1 is a possible D gene (5 bases). Per germline, CDR1 LNHDA and CDR2 SQIVND (reference sequence). The CDR3 sequence is 15 residues long. V shed 5 bases and J shed 5 bases, with 13 bases lying between them. The CDR3 here is CASSLETADNSPLHF. CDR3 coding DNA: TGTGCCAGTAGTCTGGAGACAGCCGATAATTCACCCCTCCACTTT.

This clonotype was found many times. The chain employs TRBV12-3 or TRBV12-4 and TRBJ1-5; weak D call: TRBD1 (5 bases). V was trimmed by 2 bases and J by 0 bases, leaving 14 bases between them. There are 17 residues in the CDR3. CDR3 nucleotide sequence: TGTGCCAGCAGTTTACAGGCGGGGGATTATAGCAATCAGCCCCAGCATTTT. Amino acid sequence: CASSLQAGDYSNQPQHF.

This clonotype is a singleton in its sample. This chain joins TRBV6-2 or TRBV6-3 and TRBJ1-5; D may be TRBD1 (5 bases). Germline V gene data show CDR1 as MNHEY and CDR2 as SVGEGT. CDR3 length: 15 amino acids. V was pared by 5 bases and J by 0 bases, with 11 bases between. CDR3 nucleotides: TGTGCCAGCAGTGAAATAGACAGTAGCAATCAGCCCCAGCATTTT. Translating gives CASSEIDSSNQPQHF.

This clonotype was detected ten times or more. This chain uses TRBV5-4 with TRBJ1-5; D uncertain. The CDR3 extends over 12 amino acids. The germline V gene has CDR1 SGHNT and CDR2 YYREEE (reference sequence). Between the trimmed V and J ends, which lost 2 bases and 3 bases, there was a span of 3 bases. CDR3 region: CASSLPNQPQHF. The CDR3 DNA reads TGTGCCAGCAGCTTACCCAATCAGCCCCAGCATTTT.

This clonotype occurred once. The V call is TRBV9, the J call TRBJ2-1, with 12 bases fitting TRBD2. From germline, CDR1 is SGDLS and CDR2 YYNGEE. V shed 4 bases and J 5 bases; nucleotides not matched to a gene: 7. The CDR3 length is 16 residues. The CDR3 DNA follows: TGTGCCAGCAGCACCCCCCTAGCGGGGGGGAACAATGAGCAGTTCTTC. As protein: CASSTPLAGGNNEQFF.

A few counts support this clonotype. The V call is TRBV11-2, the J call TRBJ2-1, with D tentatively TRBD2 (7 bases). CDR1 and CDR2 (germline): SGHAT, FQNNGV. There are 14 residues in the CDR3. V gave up 6 bases and J gave up 10 bases, with 19 bases separating them. The DNA of the CDR3 is TGTGCCAGCAGTCTCTTAAGTGGGGGGGCGGAGCAGTTCTTC. Translating it yields CASSLLSGGAEQFF.

The V call is TRBV19, the J call TRBJ2-7; D unresolved. This CDR3 has 15 residues. V was trimmed by 6 bases and J by 1 base, leaving 16 bases between them. Germline V lookup: CDR1 LNHDA, CDR2 SQIVND (reference sequence). In nucleotides, the CDR3 is TGTGCCAGTAGCGGGCCTGGCCGCCAGTCCTACGAGCAGTACTTC. Translation: CASSGPGRQSYEQYF.

The V call is TRBV10-3, the J call TRBJ2-7; D is undetermined. Germline V gene sequence: CDR1 ENHRY, CDR2 SYGVKD. Between the trimmed V and J ends, which lost 8 bases and 0 bases, there was a span of 14 bases. This CDR3 is built from 14 residues. The DNA of the CDR3 is TGTGCCATCGGATGGACGGATAGCTCCTACGAGCAGTACTTC. It codes for CAIGWTDSSYEQYF.

The V gene is TRBV2, the J gene TRBJ2-6, with D maybe TRBD1 (6 bases). This CDR3 is built from 14 residues. Germline-derived CDR1 and CDR2 are SNHLY and FYNNEI. V dropped 7 bases and J dropped 7 bases, with 14 bases sitting between them. The DNA for the CDR3 is TGTGCCAGCATAAGGGACACCCGAGCCAACGTCCTGACTTTC. Translated, it gives CASIRDTRANVLTF.

This clonotype has ten or more counts. J is TRBJ2-2 and V is TRBV4-2; 10 nucleotides agree with TRBD2. The V gene end was trimmed by 0 bases and the J gene end by 8 bases; junction bases not matched to a gene: 12. The CDR3 runs to 18 residues. Germline V lookup: CDR1 LGHNA, CDR2 YNFKEQ. CDR3 nucleotide sequence: TGTGCCAGCAGCCAAGATTTCACTAGCGGGGAGTCTAATGGGGAGCTGTTTTTT. This gives the protein CASSQDFTSGESNGELFF.

In its sample, this clonotype was seen many times. This rearrangement joins TRBV5-1 to TRBJ2-1; TRBD1 matches 7 bases. Germline lookup yields CDR1 SGHRS and CDR2 YFSETQ. V lost 3 bases to trimming and J lost 6 bases; unmatched junction nucleotides: 15. The CDR3 spans 17 residues. CDR3 sequence (DNA): TGCGCCAGCAGCTCCCGGAGGTGGGACAGAGGACCCAATGAGCAGTTCTTC. Translation gives CASSSRRWDRGPNEQFF.

This clonotype was picked up many times. This CDR3 reads CASSRTGSYEQYF. CDR3 bases: TGTGCCAGCAGCAGGACAGGGTCCTACGAGCAGTACTTC. This chain links TRBV7-9 with TRBJ2-7, with 8 nucleotides matching TRBD1. Germline V gene sequence: CDR1 SEHNR, CDR2 FQNEAQ (reference sequence). The CDR3 runs to 13 residues. The J segment lost 1 base and the V segment lost 5 bases, leaving 1 base of the junction unmatched.

The table lists this clonotype with many counts. DNA of the CDR3: TGTGCCAGCAGTTTTTCCCAGCCCACAGATACGCAGTATTTT. It specifies CASSFSQPTDTQYF. The chain links TRBV12-3 or TRBV12-4 to TRBJ2-3; D remains unclear. With 3 bases removed from V and 2 bases from J, the gap between germline ends came to 9 bases. The CDR3 contains 14 residues.

The rearrangement joins TRBV7-9 to TRBJ2-5; tentatively, D is TRBD2 (5 bases). V was pared by 2 bases and J by 3 bases, with 16 bases between. Germline V gives CDR1 SEHNR, CDR2 FQNEAQ (reference sequence). There are 16 residues in the CDR3. The DNA of the CDR3 is TGTGCCAGCAGCTTACTTAAGCGGTGGGGAGAAGAGACCCAGTACTTC. It yields the protein CASSLLKRWGEETQYF.

This clonotype was found a few times. The V and J genes are TRBV10-3 and TRBJ1-1, with TRBD1 matching 12 bases. The length of the CDR3 is 15 residues. Germline trimming cut 6 bases from V and 4 bases from J; bases unmatched to any gene: 6. Germline V gene lookup returns CDR1 ENHRY and CDR2 SYGVKD. The CDR3 reads CAISRDRGLTTEAFF. The CDR3 DNA reads as TGTGCCATCAGCCGGGACAGGGGGCTTACCACTGAAGCTTTCTTT.

This chain links TRBV24-1 with TRBJ1-2; 8 bases map to TRBD1. V shed 4 bases, J shed 4 bases, and the junction held 7 bases outside the gene matches. The CDR3 is made up of 15 amino acids. CDR1 KGHDR and CDR2 SFDVKD come from the germline V gene. The CDR3 loop reads CATSDAADRVYGYTF. In DNA form, the CDR3 reads TGTGCCACCAGTGACGCCGCGGACAGGGTCTATGGCTACACCTTC.

The rearrangement uses TRBV5-6 and TRBJ1-1; D possibly corresponds to TRBD1 (5 bases). The CDR3 contains 13 residues. Deletions cut 0 bases from V and 11 bases from J, with 14 bases between. Germline loops: CDR1 SGHDT, CDR2 YYEEEE. The CDR3 region is CASSLVSGSLAFF. CDR3 nucleotide sequence: TGTGCCAGCAGCTTGGTTTCAGGGTCTTTGGCTTTCTTT.

This clonotype was detected ten times or more. The rearrangement links TRBV4-2 to TRBJ2-1, with TRBD2 as a possible D gene (6 bases). Trimming took 4 bases from V and 4 from J, leaving 14 bases between them. In germline, CDR1 is LGHNA, CDR2 YNFKEQ. This CDR3 comprises 15 residues. CDR3 sequence: CASSRGNVDYNEQFF. CDR3 in DNA: TGTGCCAGCAGCCGCGGGAATGTGGATTACAATGAGCAGTTCTTC.

The table lists this clonotype with many counts. The rearrangement uses TRBV7-8 and TRBJ2-7; TRBD1 aligns across 10 bases. The junction had 11 bases not matched to a gene; V was cut back by 1 base and J by 5 bases. The germline V gene has CDR1 SGHVS and CDR2 FQNEAQ. The CDR3 covers 17 residues. As DNA, the CDR3 is TGTGCCAGCAGCTTAGTACCCGGGACAGGGGTCGGCCACGAGCAGTACTTC. Translated: CASSLVPGTGVGHEQYF.

The CDR3 sequence is CASSLDRGVEQFF. The CDR3 DNA reads TGCGCCAGCAGCTTGGACCGCGGCGTTGAGCAGTTCTTC. This sequence joins TRBV5-1 and TRBJ2-1; no clear D. The CDR3 sequence is 13 residues long. Germline assignment: CDR1 SGHRS and CDR2 YFSETQ. V was clipped by 0 bases and J by 9 bases, with 10 bases between them.

This clonotype was counted many times. Written as DNA, the CDR3 is TGTGCCAGCAGCGTGGCCCAGGGGTTTGAAAACACCATATATTTT. Amino acid sequence: CASSVAQGFENTIYF. V is TRBV9 and J is TRBJ1-3; D possibly corresponds to TRBD1 (6 bases). From germline, CDR1 is SGDLS and CDR2 YYNGEE. The CDR3 length is 15 residues. Trimming cost V 2 bases and J 6 bases, with 15 bases left between them.

Worth noting for this clonotype: A much larger clone is a single base away; this may be a read error. The chain links TRBV24-1 to TRBJ2-7, with unresolved D. Germline CDR1 KGHDR, CDR2 SFDVKD. The CDR3 sequence is 13 residues long. V gave up 11 bases and J gave up 0 bases, with 13 bases separating them. The DNA of the CDR3 is TGTGCCAGCAGCCAGTGGGGCTCCTACGAGCAGTACTTC. Translated, it gives CASSQWGSYEQYF.

This clonotype was seen at least ten times. The chain joins TRBV24-1 to TRBJ2-3; 7 nucleotides match TRBD1. V lost 4 bases and J lost 2; bases outside the gene matches: 2. Germline lookup yields CDR1 KGHDR and CDR2 SFDVKD. The CDR3 covers 14 residues. The CDR3 bases are TGTGCCACCAGTGAGGACAGGATCACAGATACGCAGTATTTT. Protein: CATSEDRITDTQYF.

This clonotype was picked up many times. The rearrangement links TRBV20-1 to TRBJ2-1; no clear D. The CDR3 totals 13 residues. CDR1 is DFQATT and CDR2 is SNEGSKA in the germline V gene (reference sequence). Between the trimmed V and J ends, which lost 1 base and 7 bases, there was a span of 11 bases. The CDR3 spells CSARAVHGNEQFF. The DNA of the CDR3 is TGCAGTGCTAGAGCGGTGCACGGTAATGAGCAGTTCTTC.